These 22 T cell receptor beta chains were sequenced from one sample in a study of T cells in localized non-small cell lung cancer. The method was immunoSEQ multiplex PCR; TCRdb's version includes in-frame clones alone and lacks a portion of them. The sample includes tens of thousands of clones, around 87% of them seen just once. This material consisted of peripheral blood, taken before any cancer treatment. These receptors were obtained from a man aged 35 to 70 with stage I lung adenocarcinoma.

The chain is built from TRBV7-8 and TRBJ1-5; D remains unclear. Germline V CDR1 and CDR2: SGHVS, FQNEAQ. This CDR3 spans 18 amino acids. V was cut by 2 bases and J by 2 bases, with 19 bases left in between. CDR3 bases: TGTGCCAGCAGCTTAACGGGCGTGAGTGGTCGGGGCAATCAGCCCCAGCATTTT. Its translation is CASSLTGVSGRGNQPQHF.

Only one count was recorded for this clone. J is TRBJ2-7 and V is TRBV4-3, with TRBD1 matching 7 bases. V gave up 1 base and J gave up 4 bases; unmatched junction bases: 10. This CDR3 is 16 amino acids long. Per germline, CDR1 LGHNA and CDR2 YSLEER. The CDR3, as DNA: TGCGCCAGCAGCCAAGCATATCCCGGGACAGTTTACGAGCAGTACTTC. It yields the protein CASSQAYPGTVYEQYF.

The genes are TRBV7-9 and TRBJ1-4; D unresolved. Between the trimmed V and J ends, which lost 1 base and 0 bases, there was a span of 6 bases. This CDR3 region has 15 residues. Germline V gives CDR1 SEHNR, CDR2 FQNEAQ (reference sequence). The CDR3 DNA follows: TGTGCCAGCAGCTTAGACCCCGCAACTAATGAAAAACTGTTTTTT. Protein product: CASSLDPATNEKLFF.

Here the CDR3 reads CASSWGFQETQYF. CDR3 sequence (DNA): TGTGCCAGTTCATGGGGCTTCCAAGAGACCCAGTACTTC. The chain has TRBV6-5 and TRBJ2-5, with D maybe TRBD1 (5 bases). This CDR3 contains 13 residues. The V end lost 9 bases, the J end lost 1 base, and 12 bases lay between the germline ends. Germline CDR1 MNHEY, CDR2 SVGAGI.

The chain combines TRBV9 with TRBJ2-3; possible D gene TRBD2, 5 bases. The CDR3 loop spans 16 amino acids. Germline-derived CDR1 and CDR2 are SGDLS and YYNGEE. V lost 2 bases to trimming and J lost 1 base, with 14 bases between them. The CDR3 DNA follows: TGTGCCAGCAGCGTGCGGTCACTAGACGGCACAGATACGCAGTATTTT. Protein: CASSVRSLDGTDTQYF.

This chain links TRBV11-2 with TRBJ2-7; 10 bases are a match to TRBD2. There are 15 residues in the CDR3. J lost 6 bases, V lost 2 bases, and 7 bases had no gene match. In germline, CDR1 is SGHAT, CDR2 FQNNGV. CDR3: CASSLYLAGDAEQYF. CDR3 DNA sequence: TGTGCCAGCAGCTTATATCTAGCGGGAGATGCCGAGCAGTACTTC.

The chain couples TRBV2 to TRBJ2-4, with D unresolved. Germline CDR1 and CDR2: SNHLY and FYNNEI. CDR3 length equals 12 residues. Trimming removed 10 bases at V and 6 bases at J, with 13 bases between. The CDR3 reads CATARGRNIQYF. The DNA for the CDR3 is TGTGCCACCGCGAGAGGCAGAAACATTCAGTACTTC.

This sequence joins TRBV6-5 and TRBJ2-7; 9 nucleotides match TRBD1. CDR1 and CDR2 (germline): MNHEY, SVGAGI. The J segment lost 3 bases and the V segment lost 2 bases, leaving 2 bases of the junction unmatched. This CDR3 is 14 amino acids long. CDR3 DNA sequence: TGTGCCAGCAGTTACACGACAGGGGGCTACGAGCAGTACTTC. Residues: CASSYTTGGYEQYF.

This chain links TRBV9 with TRBJ2-7; D is perhaps TRBD2 (6 bases). Trimming pared 0 bases from V and 6 bases from J, leaving 16 bases between. The CDR3 extends over 15 amino acids. Germline assignment: CDR1 SGDLS and CDR2 YYNGEE. This CDR3 is CASSVDGRTIFEQYF. CDR3 bases: TGTGCCAGCAGCGTAGACGGCAGGACTATCTTCGAGCAGTACTTC.

This chain links TRBV7-9 with TRBJ2-3, with D possibly TRBD1 on 5 matching bases. The CDR3 runs 14 residues. Trimming shortened V by 5 bases and J by 0 bases, and 9 bases separated the two germline ends. Germline values: CDR1 SEHNR, CDR2 FQNEAQ (reference sequence). The CDR3 here is CASSPDRSTDTQYF. The CDR3, as DNA: TGTGCCAGCAGCCCCGACAGAAGCACAGATACGCAGTATTTT. Variable domain in full (rest from reference TRBV7-9 and TRBJ2-3): DTGVSQNPRHKITKRGQNVTFRCDPISEHNRLYWYRQTLGQGPEFLTYFQNEAQLEKSRLLSDRFSAERPKGSFSTLEIQRTEQGDSAMYLCASSPDRSTDTQYFGPGTRLTVL.

This rearrangement joins TRBV7-2 to TRBJ2-5; 8 positions agree with TRBD1. CDR1 is SGHTA and CDR2 is FQGNSA in the germline V gene. The CDR3 length is 14 residues. Losses at the gene ends were 4 bases for V and 3 bases for J; bases not matched to a gene: 4. This chain's CDR3 is CASSSNRGKETQYF. The CDR3 bases are TGTGCCAGCAGCTCAAACAGGGGGAAAGAGACCCAGTACTTC.

The chain employs TRBV6-4 and TRBJ1-5; a possible D gene is TRBD1 (6 bases). Per the germline V gene, CDR1 is MRHNA and CDR2 is SNTAGT. V shed 6 bases and J shed 7 bases, with 19 bases lying between them. The CDR3 runs to 15 residues. DNA of the CDR3: TGTGCCAGCAGAGAGGGACATCCGAGGATCCAGCCCCAGCATTTT. Translation gives CASREGHPRIQPQHF.

V and J are TRBV7-8 and TRBJ1-1, with 7 bases fitting TRBD1. CDR1 and CDR2 (germline): SGHVS, FQNEAQ. J was trimmed by 5 bases and V by 4 bases; bases with no gene match: 4. This CDR3 is built from 13 residues. CDR3 DNA: TGTGCCAGCAGCTCGACAGGGAGGACTGAAGCTTTCTTT. This translates into CASSSTGRTEAFF.

The rearrangement joins TRBV4-1 to TRBJ2-5; D remains ambiguous. The CDR3 sequence is 14 residues long. The V end lost 3 bases, the J end lost 2 bases, and 10 bases lay between the germline ends. Germline V gene sequence: CDR1 MGHRA, CDR2 YSYEKL. Here the CDR3 reads CASSQYSGQETQYF. CDR3 DNA: TGCGCCAGCAGCCAGTACAGTGGGCAAGAGACCCAGTACTTC.

This clone was recorded only once. This chain links TRBV2 with TRBJ2-7, with TRBD1 matching over 8 bases. With V trimmed by 2 bases and J by 3 bases, 6 bases remained unmatched. The CDR3 runs 15 residues. Per the germline V gene, CDR1 is SNHLY and CDR2 is FYNNEI. The CDR3 loop is CASSENRDRHYEQYF. The CDR3 DNA sequence: TGTGCCAGCAGTGAAAACCGGGACAGGCACTACGAGCAGTACTTC.

This clone is a singleton in its sample. The chain uses TRBV29-1 and TRBJ1-1, with a tentative D call TRBD1 (5 bases). V was trimmed by 4 bases and J by 2 bases, leaving 11 bases between them. CDR1 and CDR2 (germline): SQVTM, ANQGSEA. The CDR3 runs 13 residues. CDR3 amino acids: CSVVRQTNTEAFF. The CDR3 bases are TGCAGCGTTGTCCGACAGACCAACACTGAAGCTTTCTTT.

The chain couples TRBV7-2 to TRBJ2-7; TRBD1 or TRBD2 may be the D gene (5 bases each). This CDR3 has 13 residues. In germline, CDR1 is SGHTA, CDR2 FQGNSA. V was clipped by 3 bases and J by 0 bases, with 6 bases between them. The CDR3 DNA follows: TGTGCCAGCAGCTTGGGGGACTCCTACGAGCAGTACTTC. Its protein is CASSLGDSYEQYF.

The chain combines TRBV5-1 with TRBJ2-1, with 10 nucleotides matching TRBD2. The CDR3 loop spans 15 amino acids. The V gene end was trimmed by 0 bases and the J gene end by 8 bases; junction bases not matched to a gene: 5. CDR1 is SGHRS, CDR2 YFSETQ, per germline. The CDR3 here is CASSLGLAGPDEQFF. The CDR3 DNA follows: TGCGCCAGCAGCTTGGGACTAGCGGGCCCCGATGAGCAGTTCTTC.

The J gene is TRBJ2-7, the V gene TRBV6-1; possible D gene TRBD2, 6 bases. CDR1 is MNHNS and CDR2 is SASEGT in the germline V gene. The CDR3 length is 14 residues. The V end lost 8 bases, the J end lost 6 bases, and 20 bases lay between the germline ends. The DNA for the CDR3 is TGTGCCAGCCAGCTAGCGACCGAATTCTCCGAGCAGTACTTC. It specifies CASQLATEFSEQYF.

The rearrangement links TRBV11-2 to TRBJ2-7, with D possibly TRBD1 on 5 matching bases. Germline V lookup: CDR1 SGHAT, CDR2 FQNNGV. Trimming removed 3 bases from V and 4 bases from J, with 10 bases in between. This CDR3 comprises 13 residues. The CDR3 bases are TGTGCCAGCAGCTTGACAGAGGCTTACGAGCAGTACTTC. It codes for CASSLTEAYEQYF.

The chain couples TRBV14 to TRBJ1-5; perhaps TRBD1 as D (5 bases). The CDR3 sequence is 17 residues long. V was cut by 3 bases and J by 0 bases, with 15 bases left in between. Germline values: CDR1 SGHDN, CDR2 FVKESK. The CDR3 protein is CASSQSWGPVSNQPQHF. CDR3 in DNA: TGTGCCAGCAGCCAGTCTTGGGGACCGGTTAGCAATCAGCCCCAGCATTTT. The full variable domain, completed using reference TRBV14 and TRBJ1-5, is EAGVTQFPSHSVIEKGQTVTLRCDPISGHDNLYWYRRVMGKEIKFLLHFVKESKQDESGMPNNRFLAERTGGTYSTLKVQPAELEDSGVYFCASSQSWGPVSNQPQHFGDGTRLSIL.

This sequence joins TRBV4-1 and TRBJ1-4, with TRBD1 matching over 7 bases. Losses at the gene ends were 6 bases for V and 3 bases for J; bases not matched to a gene: 19. The CDR3 runs to 19 residues. Germline CDR1 reads MGHRA; CDR2 reads YSYEKL. This chain's CDR3 is CASRVFDRDLIGANEKLFF. DNA for the CDR3: TGCGCCAGCAGGGTCTTCGACAGGGACCTTATCGGAGCTAATGAAAAACTGTTTTTT.